A single sample gave rise to the 32 T cell receptor beta chains below, sequenced in a study of PD-1 blockade in classical Hodgkin lymphoma. The assay was immunoSEQ multiplex PCR, and TCRdb's table has in-frame clones only and misses some. The sample records 12,000 to 15,000 clones, approximately 83% being singletons. Brentuximab vedotin exposure varied among the patients, all of whom had relapsed after autologous stem cell transplantation. The starting material was peripheral blood mononuclear cells (PBMCs), obtained at baseline. The origin of the receptors is a human donor with classical Hodgkin lymphoma.

This chain links TRBV5-1 with TRBJ2-5; 8 bases match TRBD2. Germline V gene lookup returns CDR1 SGHRS and CDR2 YFSETQ. Unmatched junction bases numbered 8, after V lost 3 bases and J lost 4 bases. There are 15 residues in the CDR3. The CDR3 DNA reads as TGCGCCAGCAGCTCGACACTAGCGGCGGGAGAGACCCAGTACTTC. This codes for CASSSTLAAGETQYF.

This chain uses TRBV18 with TRBJ2-7; unclear D gene. Germline CDR1 and CDR2: KGHSH and LQKENI. V shed 3 bases and J shed 9 bases, with 18 bases lying between them. The CDR3 length is 14 residues. CDR3 sequence: CASSPGLGEVVQYF. In nucleotides, the CDR3 is TGTGCCAGCTCACCCGGCCTTGGAGAGGTAGTGCAGTACTTC.

V and J are TRBV27 and TRBJ1-5; 11 positions match TRBD1. CDR3 length: 16 amino acids. CDR1 is MNHEY and CDR2 is SMNVEV in the germline V gene (reference sequence). J gave up 2 bases and V 2 bases, and 2 bases lay outside the gene matches. The CDR3 loop reads CASSLRGQGGNQPQHF. In DNA, the CDR3 is TGTGCCAGCAGTTTACGGGGACAGGGGGGCAATCAGCCCCAGCATTTT.

This clone is termed medium-sized. The V and J genes are TRBV25-1 and TRBJ2-5, with unresolved D. Germline assignment: CDR1 MGHDK and CDR2 SYGVNS. The CDR3 totals 10 residues. V was pared by 8 bases and J by 5 bases, with 6 bases between. The CDR3 sequence is CASGQETQYF. The CDR3 DNA sequence: TGTGCCAGCGGGCAGGAGACCCAGTACTTC.

This sequence joins TRBV5-3 and TRBJ1-2, with no clear D. TRBV5-3 is assigned to the ORF class and has an uncertain function. The CDR3 has 13 amino acids. V was shortened by 0 bases and J by 4 bases, with 7 bases between the two germline ends. The CDR3 here is CARSLAGLYGYTF. CDR3 nucleotide sequence: TGTGCCAGAAGCTTGGCGGGTCTCTATGGCTACACCTTC.

V and J are TRBV15 and TRBJ2-3; 7 bases are a match to TRBD2. Unmatched junction bases numbered 6, after V lost 1 base and J lost 2 bases. This CDR3 has 16 amino acids. Germline loops: CDR1 LNHNV, CDR2 YYDKDF (reference sequence). The CDR3 loop reads CATSRGSSGDTDTQYF. The CDR3 region has the DNA TGTGCCACCAGCAGAGGTTCCAGCGGGGACACAGATACGCAGTATTTT.

This chain uses TRBV27 with TRBJ2-5; D not certain. The germline V and J ends were trimmed by 5 bases and 5 bases, with 15 bases remaining between them. Germline lookup yields CDR1 MNHEY and CDR2 SMNVEV (reference sequence). This CDR3 has 14 residues. The CDR3 region is CASSPQTAWETQYF. The CDR3 region has the DNA TGTGCCAGCAGTCCCCAAACCGCTTGGGAGACCCAGTACTTC.

This CDR3 reads CASSEALGGNYGYTF. Here the CDR3 DNA reads TGTGCCAGCAGTGAAGCGCTTGGGGGTAACTATGGCTACACCTTC. The gene calls are TRBV2 and TRBJ1-2; a possible D gene is TRBD1 (5 bases). This CDR3 region has 15 residues. Germline V lookup: CDR1 SNHLY, CDR2 FYNNEI. The ends were cut back, 0 bases at V and 1 base at J, with 9 bases in the middle.

The chain is built from TRBV25-1 and TRBJ1-1; maybe TRBD1 (5 bases). This CDR3 spans 17 amino acids. V gave up 3 bases and J gave up 6 bases, with 23 bases separating them. The V gene's germline CDR1 is MGHDK and CDR2 SYGVNS. The CDR3 reads CASSEGRGGREGAEAFF. The CDR3 DNA sequence: TGTGCCAGCAGTGAGGGGCGGGGTGGCAGGGAAGGAGCTGAAGCTTTCTTT.

The chain joins TRBV5-6 to TRBJ1-6; unclear D gene. This CDR3 spans 15 amino acids. Germline CDR1 reads SGHDT; CDR2 reads YYEEEE. V lost 3 bases to trimming and J lost 2 bases, with 9 bases between them. DNA of the CDR3: TGTGCCAGCAGCTACGGGAGACCCTATAATTCACCCCTCCACTTT. It specifies CASSYGRPYNSPLHF.

This sequence joins TRBV28 and TRBJ1-6; a possible D gene is TRBD1 (6 bases). Trimming shortened V by 6 bases and J by 4 bases, and 16 bases separated the two germline ends. There are 16 residues in the CDR3. Germline loops: CDR1 MDHEN, CDR2 SYDVKM. The CDR3 here is CASRESGGPYNSPLHF. The CDR3 DNA reads as TGTGCCAGCAGGGAATCGGGGGGGCCGTATAATTCACCCCTCCACTTT.

This clone is a singleton in its sample. The V gene is TRBV19, the J gene TRBJ1-2; D gene uncertain. The CDR3 extends over 14 amino acids. Germline CDR1 and CDR2: LNHDA and SQIVND (reference sequence). V gave up 1 base and J gave up 1 base, with 7 bases separating them. The chain's CDR3 is CASSIGSDNYGYTF. DNA of the CDR3: TGTGCCAGTAGTATAGGGTCGGATAACTATGGCTACACCTTC. The entire variable domain, with the rest obtained from reference TRBV19 and TRBJ1-2, is as follows: DGGITQSPKYLFRKEGQNVTLSCEQNLNHDAMYWYRQDPGQGLRLIYYSQIVNDFQKGDIAEGYSVSREKKESFPLTVTSAQKNPTAFYLCASSIGSDNYGYTFGSGTRLTVV.

V usage is TRBV7-6 and J usage is TRBJ1-4; 7 nucleotides match TRBD1. The CDR3 spans 14 residues. In germline, CDR1 is SGHVS, CDR2 FNYEAQ. V trimming: 1 base; J trimming: 4 bases; junction bases outside the gene matches: 0. The CDR3 loop reads CASSLGQGNEKLFF. CDR3 DNA: TGTGCCAGCAGCTTAGGACAGGGTAATGAAAAACTGTTTTTT.

The chain links TRBV4-2 to TRBJ2-1; 12 nucleotides agree with TRBD2. The germline V gene has CDR1 LGHNA and CDR2 YNFKEQ. The V gene end was trimmed by 2 bases and the J gene end by 4 bases; junction bases not matched to a gene: 3. The CDR3 is 16 amino acids. DNA for the CDR3: TGTGCCAGCAGCCAAAAGACTAGCGGGGGATACAATGAGCAGTTCTTC. This encodes CASSQKTSGGYNEQFF.

The chain combines TRBV27 with TRBJ2-1, with TRBD2 matching 8 bases. The CDR3 runs to 15 residues. The germline gives CDR1 MNHEY, CDR2 SMNVEV (reference sequence). V lost 4 bases, J lost 4 bases, and 6 bases stayed unmatched. CDR3 sequence (DNA): TGTGCCAGCAGTTCCGGACTAGCCGTTTACAATGAGCAGTTCTTC. Protein sequence: CASSSGLAVYNEQFF.

The chain employs TRBV10-3 and TRBJ2-5, with TRBD2 identical over 7 bases. Unmatched junction bases numbered 7, after V lost 3 bases and J lost 3 bases. The CDR3 contains 15 residues. Looked up from germline, CDR1 is ENHRY and CDR2 is SYGVKD. CDR3 protein: CAISDPGGRKETQYF. In DNA, the CDR3 is TGTGCCATCAGTGATCCGGGGGGACGCAAAGAGACCCAGTACTTC.

The rearrangement uses TRBV18 and TRBJ1-1; maybe TRBD1 (6 bases). Germline V CDR1 and CDR2: KGHSH, LQKENI. Trimming took 3 bases from V and 0 from J, leaving 14 bases between them. This CDR3 is built from 16 residues. CDR3 bases: TGTGCCAGCTCACCTTCGGACAGCCTCATGAACACTGAAGCTTTCTTT. Protein: CASSPSDSLMNTEAFF.

V usage is TRBV7-9 and J usage is TRBJ2-2, with D uncertain. The germline gives CDR1 SEHNR, CDR2 FQNEAQ (reference sequence). The CDR3 is made up of 15 amino acids. V dropped 1 base and J dropped 0 bases, with 6 bases sitting between them. CDR3 residues: CASSLGATNTGELFF. The CDR3 region has the DNA TGTGCCAGCAGCTTAGGGGCCACGAACACCGGGGAGCTGTTTTTT. Full variable domain (rest looked up from reference TRBV7-9 and TRBJ2-2): DTGVSQNPRHKITKRGQNVTFRCDPISEHNRLYWYRQTLGQGPEFLTYFQNEAQLEKSRLLSDRFSAERPKGSFSTLEIQRTEQGDSAMYLCASSLGATNTGELFFGEGSRLTVL.

V is TRBV10-1 and J is TRBJ1-1, with TRBD1 matching over 7 bases. V dropped 5 bases and J dropped 2; count of bases not matched to a gene: 8. CDR3 length: 15 amino acids. The V gene's germline CDR1 is WNHNN and CDR2 SYGVQD (reference sequence). For the CDR3, the DNA is TGCGCCAGCAGTCCCGGGACAGTAGGAAACACTGAAGCTTTCTTT. It specifies CASSPGTVGNTEAFF.

The V gene is TRBV2, the J gene TRBJ2-7, with TRBD1 identical over 8 bases. V shed 2 bases, J shed 5 bases, and the junction held 8 bases outside the gene matches. Germline CDR1 SNHLY, CDR2 FYNNEI. The CDR3 is made up of 15 amino acids. In nucleotides, the CDR3 is TGTGCCAGCAGTGAAAGCAGGGGGCCGAGGCACGAGCAGTACTTC. This encodes CASSESRGPRHEQYF.

The genes are TRBV4-1 and TRBJ2-4; possible D gene TRBD1, 5 bases. Between the trimmed V and J ends, which lost 2 bases and 0 bases, there was a span of 14 bases. The CDR3 covers 17 residues. In germline, CDR1 is MGHRA, CDR2 YSYEKL. CDR3 protein: CASSQSTAGLAKNIQYF. The DNA of the CDR3 is TGCGCCAGCAGCCAATCGACCGCAGGGCTAGCCAAAAACATTCAGTACTTC.

This rearrangement joins TRBV15 to TRBJ1-5, with TRBD1 as a possible D gene (6 bases). Trimming pared 3 bases from V and 6 bases from J, leaving 12 bases between. CDR3 length: 14 residues. In germline, CDR1 is LNHNV, CDR2 YYDKDF (reference sequence). Written as DNA, the CDR3 is TGTGCCACCAGCAGCGACAGGTTGGGTCAGCCCCAGCATTTT. It is translated as CATSSDRLGQPQHF. The variable domain in full, completed from reference TRBV15 and TRBJ1-5, reads DAMVIQNPRYQVTQFGKPVTLSCSQTLNHNVMYWYQQKSSQAPKLLFHYYDKDFNNEADTPDNFQSRRPNTSFCFLDIRSPGLGDTAMYLCATSSDRLGQPQHFGDGTRLSIL.

V is TRBV5-6 and J is TRBJ1-6; 7 bases agree with TRBD1. Germline V gives CDR1 SGHDT, CDR2 YYEEEE. CDR3 size: 15 residues. V lost 0 bases and J lost 10; bases outside the gene matches: 7. The CDR3 DNA follows: TGTGCCAGCAGCTTGGTCGGACAGGTTGGATCACCCCTCCACTTT. It is translated as CASSLVGQVGSPLHF.

CDR3: CASSLGPFIVETQYF. CDR3 bases: TGTGCCAGCAGCTTGGGACCGTTTATTGTAGAGACCCAGTACTTC. V and J are TRBV12-1 and TRBJ2-5. TRBV12-1 is flagged as a pseudogene. CDR3 size: 15 residues.

The chain links TRBV7-9 to TRBJ2-5; D unresolved. The CDR3 runs 13 residues. V was trimmed by 3 bases and J by 5 bases, leaving 10 bases between them. Germline assignment: CDR1 SEHNR and CDR2 FQNEAQ (reference sequence). This CDR3 is CASSLVGLETQYF. The CDR3 DNA sequence: TGTGCCAGCAGCTTGGTGGGATTGGAGACCCAGTACTTC.

The rearrangement links TRBV5-4 to TRBJ1-5; D not resolved. The V gene lost 4 bases and the J gene lost 2 bases, with 16 bases spanning the gap. The CDR3 contains 16 residues. The germline V gene has CDR1 SGHNT and CDR2 YYREEE (reference sequence). The CDR3 nucleotides are TGTGCCAGCAGCCCCGGAGGGCCGAGGGGCAATCAGCCCCAGCATTTT. Protein product: CASSPGGPRGNQPQHF.

This chain connects TRBV7-9 to TRBJ1-4; 10 bases fit TRBD1. The V segment lost 5 bases and the J segment 5 bases; nucleotides outside the gene matches: 2. CDR1 and CDR2 from the germline V gene are SEHNR and FQNEAQ (reference sequence). CDR3 length: 14 residues. CDR3 region: CASSRGQGNEKLFF. The CDR3 DNA follows: TGTGCCAGCAGCCGGGGACAGGGGAATGAAAAACTGTTTTTT.

V usage is TRBV11-2 and J usage is TRBJ1-3, with D tentatively TRBD1 (5 bases). The V gene's germline CDR1 is SGHAT and CDR2 FQNNGV. The CDR3 runs to 16 residues. The V and J ends lost 1 base and 4 bases respectively, with 14 bases between them. The CDR3 DNA follows: TGTGCCAGCAGCTTAGTCCGGGGGTCGGCAGGAAACACCATATATTTT. It yields the protein CASSLVRGSAGNTIYF.

The genes are TRBV6-4 and TRBJ1-5; no firm D call. Per germline, CDR1 MRHNA and CDR2 SNTAGT. Deletions cut 4 bases from V and 2 bases from J, with 12 bases between. This CDR3 contains 15 residues. CDR3 residues: CASSVYFSGNQPQHF. The CDR3 DNA sequence: TGTGCCAGCAGTGTATATTTCTCGGGCAATCAGCCCCAGCATTTT.

The CDR3 loop is CASSFRGQGFAEAFF. The CDR3 bases are TGTGCCAGCAGCTTCCGGGGACAGGGTTTCGCTGAAGCTTTCTTT. The rearrangement joins TRBV5-5 to TRBJ1-1; TRBD1 agrees at 9 bases. This CDR3 spans 15 amino acids. V trimming: 2 bases; J trimming: 6 bases; junction bases outside the gene matches: 8. Germline V gives CDR1 SGHKS, CDR2 YYEKEE (reference sequence). Using reference TRBV5-5 and TRBJ1-1 for the parts outside the CDR3, the full variable domain is DAGVTQSPTHLIKTRGQQVTLRCSPISGHKSVSWYQQVLGQGPQFIFQYYEKEERGRGNFPDRFSARQFPNYSSELNVNALLLGDSALYLCASSFRGQGFAEAFFGQGTRLTVV.

The chain couples TRBV4-3 to TRBJ2-7; TRBD1 matches at 10 bases. The CDR3 covers 14 residues. Germline V lookup: CDR1 LGHNA, CDR2 YSLEER. J lost 3 bases, V lost 3 bases, and 2 bases had no gene match. CDR3 in DNA: TGCGCCAGCAGCCAGGGGACAGGGGACTACGAGCAGTACTTC. Protein product: CASSQGTGDYEQYF.

This clone was detected only once. The chain couples TRBV29-1 to TRBJ2-6; 10 nucleotides line up with TRBD1. Per germline, CDR1 SQVTM and CDR2 ANQGSEA. This CDR3 region has 15 residues. V was pared by 4 bases and J by 0 bases, with 0 bases of the junction left unmatched. CDR3 in DNA: TGCAGCGTTGGGACAGGGGGCTCTGGGGCCAACGTCCTGACTTTC. This encodes CSVGTGGSGANVLTF.